This passage covers 14 T cell receptor beta chains from one sample sequenced in a study of T-cell reconstitution after alpha-beta-depleted transplantation in children. Unique molecular identifiers were built into the TCRbeta library. TCRdb re-called the PCR reads with MiXCR, one entry per CDR3 protein. This table has some 490,000 distinct CDR3 sequences, under 15% appearing once. This specimen was PBMCs from the stem cell graft donor, taken from the stem cell graft. These receptors all come from a human donor who donated a stem cell graft to a child with combined immunodeficiency.

This clonotype was observed a few times. The chain combines TRBV7-6 with TRBJ2-1; D tentatively reads TRBD1 or TRBD2 (5 bases each). V lost 1 base, J lost 0 bases, and 13 bases lay in between. CDR1 and CDR2 (germline): SGHVS, FNYEAQ. CDR3 length: 17 amino acids. The CDR3 region is CASSLVGIGGSYNEQFF. The CDR3 nucleotides read TGTGCCAGCAGCTTAGTTGGGATTGGGGGCTCCTACAATGAGCAGTTCTTC.

This clonotype has a count of ten or more. The rearrangement uses TRBV15 and TRBJ2-5; D remains ambiguous. Trimming removed 3 bases from V and 1 base from J, with 6 bases in between. The CDR3 is 13 amino acids. Germline CDR1 and CDR2: LNHNV and YYDKDF (reference sequence). The CDR3 protein is CATSRTLQETQYF. Written as DNA, the CDR3 is TGTGCCACCAGCAGGACTCTCCAAGAGACCCAGTACTTC.

The chain uses TRBV11-3 and TRBJ2-1; D is unclear. Germline V gene lookup returns CDR1 SGHNT and CDR2 YENEEA. This CDR3 is 13 amino acids long. Between the trimmed V and J ends, which lost 1 base and 10 bases, there was a span of 11 bases. CDR3 DNA sequence: TGTGCCAGCAGCTTAGCAGCGACTTCGGAGCAGTTCTTC. Translation gives CASSLAATSEQFF. The complete variable domain, with remaining parts taken from reference TRBV11-3 and TRBJ2-1, reads EAGVVQSPRYKIIEKKQPVAFWCNPISGHNTLYWYLQNLGQGPELLIRYENEEAVDDSQLPKDRFSAERLKGVDSTLKIQPAELGDSAVYLCASSLAATSEQFFGPGTRLTVL.

The sample holds one count of this clonotype. The V and J genes are TRBV5-1 and TRBJ2-7, with D possibly being TRBD1 or TRBD2 (6 bases each). Trimming stripped 5 bases from V and 6 bases from J, with 18 bases between. CDR1 is SGHRS and CDR2 is YFSETQ in the germline V gene. This CDR3 has 14 residues. The chain's CDR3 is CASSPGASTPEQYF. CDR3 DNA: TGCGCCAGCAGTCCGGGGGCCTCTACTCCCGAGCAGTACTTC.

This clonotype was recorded a few times. The chain recombines TRBV7-6 with TRBJ1-6, with D unresolved. The germline gives CDR1 SGHVS, CDR2 FNYEAQ. Trimming took 0 bases from V and 6 from J, leaving 12 bases between them. The CDR3 is 16 amino acids. The CDR3 sequence: CASSLAAGGINSPLHF. DNA for the CDR3: TGTGCCAGCAGCTTAGCTGCAGGAGGAATTAATTCACCCCTCCACTTT.

In DNA, the CDR3 is TGTGCCAGCAGCTTAGGCCCTGACAGACTCTCCTACGAGCAGTACTTC. This sequence encodes CASSLGPDRLSYEQYF. This chain links TRBV7-3 with TRBJ2-7; possibly TRBD1 for D (5 bases). This CDR3 region has 16 residues. The germline V gene encodes CDR1 SGHTA and CDR2 FQGTGA. Trimming took 2 bases from V and 0 from J, leaving 14 bases between them.

This clonotype occurred a few times. The V and J genes are TRBV6-1 and TRBJ1-2; D remains ambiguous. Germline V gene lookup returns CDR1 MNHNS and CDR2 SASEGT. The CDR3 loop spans 13 amino acids. Trimming cost V 0 bases and J 4 bases, with 6 bases left between them. This CDR3 reads CASSEAPVYGYTF. The CDR3 DNA reads TGTGCCAGCAGTGAAGCGCCAGTCTATGGCTACACCTTC.

The V call is TRBV7-8, the J call TRBJ2-2; TRBD2 matches 9 bases. V lost 2 bases to trimming and J lost 6 bases; unmatched junction nucleotides: 7. The V gene's germline CDR1 is SGHVS and CDR2 FQNEAQ. The CDR3 extends over 16 amino acids. The CDR3 DNA sequence: TGTGCCAGCAGCTTACAAGAAGCGGGAGGTTCCGGGGAGCTGTTTTTT. It encodes CASSLQEAGGSGELFF.

This clonotype was counted a few times. The V call is TRBV25-1, the J call TRBJ2-1, with a possible D match to TRBD2 (5 bases). This CDR3 has 15 amino acids. V was pared by 5 bases and J by 9 bases, with 20 bases between. Germline-derived CDR1 and CDR2 are MGHDK and SYGVNS. The DNA for the CDR3 is TGTGCCAGCAGTCCCAGTCCCCGAGTAGAGGGTGAGCAGTTCTTC. It is translated as CASSPSPRVEGEQFF.

This chain links TRBV12-3 or TRBV12-4 with TRBJ2-3; 7 nucleotides match TRBD2. The V and J ends lost 8 bases and 2 bases, in that order; junction bases with no gene match: 7. CDR3 length equals 14 residues. This CDR3 reads CASWIAGNTDTQYF. Here the CDR3 DNA reads TGTGCCAGCTGGATAGCGGGTAACACAGATACGCAGTATTTT.

This clonotype turned up a few times. This sequence joins TRBV11-3 and TRBJ2-1; a possible D gene is TRBD2 (6 bases). CDR3 length equals 15 residues. The V end was cut by 2 bases, the J end by 0 bases, with 8 bases between. CDR1 and CDR2 (germline): SGHNT, YENEEA. CDR3 in DNA: TGTGCCAGCAGCTTATTCGGGGGCTCCTACAATGAGCAGTTCTTC. Translation: CASSLFGGSYNEQFF. Filled out from reference TRBV11-3 and TRBJ2-1, the complete variable domain reads EAGVVQSPRYKIIEKKQPVAFWCNPISGHNTLYWYLQNLGQGPELLIRYENEEAVDDSQLPKDRFSAERLKGVDSTLKIQPAELGDSAVYLCASSLFGGSYNEQFFGPGTRLTVL.

As concerns this clonotype: Compared with germline, one end of the junction differs, possibly owing to a read error. The chain employs TRBV4-2 and TRBJ2-7; D gene uncertain. Per the germline V gene, CDR1 is LGHNA and CDR2 is YNFKEQ. The CDR3 length is 13 residues. CDR3 bases: TGTGCCAGCAGCCCCGGGCTCTCCTGCGAGCAGTACTTC. This codes for CASSPGLSCEQYF.

This clonotype came up once. The chain's CDR3 is CASSPSWAASKLFF. CDR3 coding DNA: TGTGCCAGCAGTCCCTCCTGGGCAGCCTCAAAACTGTTTTTT. The chain has TRBV12-3 or TRBV12-4 and TRBJ1-4; D unclear. Trimming removed 5 bases from V and 10 bases from J, with 17 bases in between. The length of the CDR3 is 14 residues.

In nucleotides, the CDR3 is TGTGCCAGCAGTGCCGACACAAGGTTCGACTATGGCTACACCTTC. It codes for CASSADTRFDYGYTF. The chain is built from TRBV12-3 or TRBV12-4 and TRBJ1-2; the D is unclear. The V and J ends lost 5 bases and 3 bases respectively, with 16 bases between them. The CDR3 extends over 15 amino acids.